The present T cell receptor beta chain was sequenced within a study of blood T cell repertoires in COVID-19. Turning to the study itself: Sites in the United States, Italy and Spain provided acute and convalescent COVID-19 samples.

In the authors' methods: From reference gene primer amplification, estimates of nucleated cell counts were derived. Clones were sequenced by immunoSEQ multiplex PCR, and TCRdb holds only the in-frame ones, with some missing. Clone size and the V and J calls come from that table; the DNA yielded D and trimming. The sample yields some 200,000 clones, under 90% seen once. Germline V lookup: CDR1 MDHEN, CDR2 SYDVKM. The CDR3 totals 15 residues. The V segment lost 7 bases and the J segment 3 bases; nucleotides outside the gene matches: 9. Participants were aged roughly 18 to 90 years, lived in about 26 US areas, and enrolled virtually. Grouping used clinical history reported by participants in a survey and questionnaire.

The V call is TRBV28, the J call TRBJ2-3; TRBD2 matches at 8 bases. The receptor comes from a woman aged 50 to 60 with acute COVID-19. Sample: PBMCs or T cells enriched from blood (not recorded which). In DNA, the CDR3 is TGTGCCAGCAAGCCCTACGGGGGGGGGACAGATACGCAGTATTTT. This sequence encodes CASKPYGGGTDTQYF.